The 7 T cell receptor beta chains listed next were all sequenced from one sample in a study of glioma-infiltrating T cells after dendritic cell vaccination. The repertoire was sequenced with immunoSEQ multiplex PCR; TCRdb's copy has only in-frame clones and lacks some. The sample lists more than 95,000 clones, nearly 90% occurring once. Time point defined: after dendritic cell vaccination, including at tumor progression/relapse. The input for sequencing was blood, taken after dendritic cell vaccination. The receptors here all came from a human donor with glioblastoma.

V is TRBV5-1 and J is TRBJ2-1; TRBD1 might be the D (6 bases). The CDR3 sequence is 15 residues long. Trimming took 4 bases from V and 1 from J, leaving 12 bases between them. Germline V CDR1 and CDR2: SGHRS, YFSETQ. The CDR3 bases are TGCGCCAGCAGCGCCGGTACAGGGTCCTACAATGAGCAGTTCTTC. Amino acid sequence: CASSAGTGSYNEQFF.

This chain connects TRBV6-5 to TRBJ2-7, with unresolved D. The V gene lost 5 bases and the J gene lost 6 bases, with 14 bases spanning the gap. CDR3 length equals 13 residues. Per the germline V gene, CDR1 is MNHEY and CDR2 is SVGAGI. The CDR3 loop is CASSEVEVSEQYF. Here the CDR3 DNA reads TGTGCCAGCAGTGAAGTTGAGGTATCCGAGCAGTACTTC.

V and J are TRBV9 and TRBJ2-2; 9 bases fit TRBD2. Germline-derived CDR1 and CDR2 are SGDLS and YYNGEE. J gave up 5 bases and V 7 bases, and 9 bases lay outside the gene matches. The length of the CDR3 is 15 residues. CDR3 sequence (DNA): TGTGCCAGCCAAGGGACTAGCCATGGAACCGGGGAGCTGTTTTTT. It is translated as CASQGTSHGTGELFF.

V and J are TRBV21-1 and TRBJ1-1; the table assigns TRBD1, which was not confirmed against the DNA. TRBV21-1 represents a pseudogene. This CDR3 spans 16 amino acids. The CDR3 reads CASSKAKGQSNTEAFF. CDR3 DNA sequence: TGTGCCAGCAGCAAAGCAAAGGGACAGTCGAACACTGAAGCTTTCTTT.

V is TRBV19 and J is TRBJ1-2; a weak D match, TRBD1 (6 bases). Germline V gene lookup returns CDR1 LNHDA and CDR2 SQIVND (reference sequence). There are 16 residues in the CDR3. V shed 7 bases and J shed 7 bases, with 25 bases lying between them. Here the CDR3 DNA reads TGTGCCAGTACCCTTCAGGTGGGGACATTAACGGCTGGCTACACCTTC. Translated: CASTLQVGTLTAGYTF.

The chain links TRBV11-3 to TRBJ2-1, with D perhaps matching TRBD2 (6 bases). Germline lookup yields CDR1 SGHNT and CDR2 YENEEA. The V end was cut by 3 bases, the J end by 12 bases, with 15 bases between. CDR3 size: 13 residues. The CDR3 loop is CASSFDRERSQFF. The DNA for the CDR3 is TGTGCCAGCAGCTTCGATCGGGAGCGATCGCAGTTCTTC.

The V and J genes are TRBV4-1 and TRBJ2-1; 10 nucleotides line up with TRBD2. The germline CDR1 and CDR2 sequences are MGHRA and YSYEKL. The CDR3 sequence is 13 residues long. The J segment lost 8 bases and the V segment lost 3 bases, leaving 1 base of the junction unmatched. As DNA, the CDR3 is TGCGCCAGCAGCCATCTAGCGGGGGATGAGCAGTTCTTC. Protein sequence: CASSHLAGDEQFF.